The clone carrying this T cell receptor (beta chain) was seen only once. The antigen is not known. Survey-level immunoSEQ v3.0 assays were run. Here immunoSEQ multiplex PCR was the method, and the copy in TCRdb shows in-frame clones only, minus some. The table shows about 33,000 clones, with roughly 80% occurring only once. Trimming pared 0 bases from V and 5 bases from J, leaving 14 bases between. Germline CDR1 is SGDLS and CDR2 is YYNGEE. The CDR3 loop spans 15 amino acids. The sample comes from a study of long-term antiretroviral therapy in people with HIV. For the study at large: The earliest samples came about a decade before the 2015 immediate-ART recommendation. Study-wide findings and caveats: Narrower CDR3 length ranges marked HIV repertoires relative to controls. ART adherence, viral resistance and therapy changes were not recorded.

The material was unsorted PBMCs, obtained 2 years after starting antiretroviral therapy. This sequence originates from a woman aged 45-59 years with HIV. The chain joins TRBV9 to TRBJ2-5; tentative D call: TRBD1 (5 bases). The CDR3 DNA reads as TGTGCCAGCAGCGTAGATCGCCAGGGTCATGAGACCCAGTACTTC. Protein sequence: CASSVDRQGHETQYF.